This TCR beta chain was retrieved from a study of T cell responses to AZD1222 COVID-19 vaccine. Notes on the study in general: Donors, mostly white British, included more females; clonal diversity was possibly underestimated. Reports say nearly half of spike-specific TCRs go after unmutated variant regions.

Per germline, CDR1 SGHRS and CDR2 YFSETQ. V shed 0 bases and J shed 4 bases, with 10 bases lying between them. This CDR3 is 14 amino acids long. The data were produced by immunoSEQ multiplex PCR, yet TCRdb's version contains in-frame clones alone and is incomplete. The profile covers some 120,000 clones, with about 93% appearing a single time and approximately 0.85% taken by the ten largest. About this clone itself: Antigen specificity is unknown.

The clonotype originates from an adult in good health. The sequences come from peripheral blood, collected on day 0 of AZD1222 vaccination. The chain employs TRBV5-1 and TRBJ1-1; a possible D gene is TRBD1 (5 bases). CDR3 sequence reads: CASSLEGRGTEAFF. The DNA of the CDR3 is TGCGCCAGCAGCTTGGAGGGGAGAGGCACTGAAGCTTTCTTT.